Given below is one TCR beta chain in context. Its specificity is not known. The sample originates from a study of T cell repertoires in cytomegalovirus infection. Across the study: Through public TCR beta signatures, both CMV infection and matching HLA type were indicated.

General observations from the study: HLA-C-restricted CMV clonotypes gave the most frequent clonotype in two of eight donors.

TCRdb reprocessed the reads via MiXCR and lists one record per CDR3 protein. Among hundreds of thousands of distinct CDR3 sequences listed, about 39% were seen once. The ends lost 5 bases at V and 7 bases at J; junction bases unmatched: 7. This CDR3 contains 15 residues. Germline CDR1 is SGHAT and CDR2 is FQNNGV. V usage is TRBV11-2 and J usage is TRBJ2-1, with 11 bases matching TRBD2. The sample consisted of cultured PBMCs, taken from culture after CMV antigen stimulation. The TCR originated in a human donor in good health (CMV status not recorded). Some clones in this sample may be carry-over from other donors' samples. CDR3 sequence reads: CASSATSGSINEQFF. The CDR3 bases are TGTGCCAGCAGCGCCACTAGCGGGAGTATTAATGAGCAGTTCTTC.